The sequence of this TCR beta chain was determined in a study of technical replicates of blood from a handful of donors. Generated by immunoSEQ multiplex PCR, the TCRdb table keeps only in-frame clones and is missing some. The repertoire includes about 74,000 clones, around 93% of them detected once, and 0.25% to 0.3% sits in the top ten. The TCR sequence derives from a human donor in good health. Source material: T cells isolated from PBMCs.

CDR3: CASSQLDRLGTEAFF. CDR3 sequence (DNA): TGTGCCAGCAGCCAACTGGACAGGCTGGGCACTGAAGCTTTCTTT. The rearrangement links TRBV4-2 to TRBJ1-1; TRBD1 matches at 7 bases. The germline V gene has CDR1 LGHNA and CDR2 YNFKEQ. The CDR3 length is 15 residues. V was pared by 2 bases and J by 4 bases, with 7 bases of the junction left unmatched.